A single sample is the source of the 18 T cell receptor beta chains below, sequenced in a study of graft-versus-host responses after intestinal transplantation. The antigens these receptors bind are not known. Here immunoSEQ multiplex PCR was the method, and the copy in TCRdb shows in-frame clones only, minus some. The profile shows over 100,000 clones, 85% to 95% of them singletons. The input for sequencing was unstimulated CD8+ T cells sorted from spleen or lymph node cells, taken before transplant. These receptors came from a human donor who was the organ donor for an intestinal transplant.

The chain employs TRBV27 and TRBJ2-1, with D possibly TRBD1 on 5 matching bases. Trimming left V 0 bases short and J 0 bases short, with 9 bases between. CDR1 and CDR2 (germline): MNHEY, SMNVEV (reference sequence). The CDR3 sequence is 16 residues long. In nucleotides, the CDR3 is TGTGCCAGCAGTTTATCAGGGGTTAGCTCCTACAATGAGCAGTTCTTC. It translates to CASSLSGVSSYNEQFF.

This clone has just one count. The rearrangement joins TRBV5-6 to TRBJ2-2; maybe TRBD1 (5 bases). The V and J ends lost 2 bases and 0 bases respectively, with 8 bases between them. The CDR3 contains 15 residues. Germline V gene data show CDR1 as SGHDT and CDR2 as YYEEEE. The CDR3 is CASSFGRANTGELFF. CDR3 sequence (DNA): TGTGCCAGCAGCTTCGGCAGGGCGAACACCGGGGAGCTGTTTTTT.

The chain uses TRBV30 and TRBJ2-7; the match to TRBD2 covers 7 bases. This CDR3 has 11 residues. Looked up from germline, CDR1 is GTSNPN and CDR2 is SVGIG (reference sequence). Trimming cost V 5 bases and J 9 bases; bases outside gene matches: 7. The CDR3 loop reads CAWGDPGGQYF. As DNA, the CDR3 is TGTGCCTGGGGTGACCCGGGGGGGCAGTACTTC.

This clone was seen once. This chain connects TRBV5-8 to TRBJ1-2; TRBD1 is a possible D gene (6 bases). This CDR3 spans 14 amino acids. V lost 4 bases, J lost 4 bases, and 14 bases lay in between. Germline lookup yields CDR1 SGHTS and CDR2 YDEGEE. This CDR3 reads CASSLQTGRYGYTF. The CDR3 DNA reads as TGTGCCAGCAGCCTCCAGACAGGTCGCTATGGCTACACCTTC. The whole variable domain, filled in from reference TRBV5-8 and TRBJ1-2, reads EAGVTQSPTHLIKTRGQQATLRCSPISGHTSVYWYQQALGLGLQFLLWYDEGEERNRGNFPPRFSGRQFPNYSSELNVNALELEDSALYLCASSLQTGRYGYTFGSGTRLTVV.

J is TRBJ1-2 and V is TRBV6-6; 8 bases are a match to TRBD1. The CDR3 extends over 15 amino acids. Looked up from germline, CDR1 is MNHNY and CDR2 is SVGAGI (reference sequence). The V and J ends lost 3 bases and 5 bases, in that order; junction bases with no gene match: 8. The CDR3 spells CASSYPETGDYGYTF. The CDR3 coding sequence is TGTGCCAGCAGTTATCCTGAGACAGGGGATTATGGCTACACCTTC.

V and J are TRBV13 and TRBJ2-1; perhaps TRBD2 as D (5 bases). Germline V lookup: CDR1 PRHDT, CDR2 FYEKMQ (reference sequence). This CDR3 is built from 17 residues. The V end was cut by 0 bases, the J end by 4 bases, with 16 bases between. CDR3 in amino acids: CASSLGTAVASYNEQFF. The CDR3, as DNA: TGTGCCAGCAGCTTAGGCACCGCGGTAGCGTCTTACAATGAGCAGTTCTTC.

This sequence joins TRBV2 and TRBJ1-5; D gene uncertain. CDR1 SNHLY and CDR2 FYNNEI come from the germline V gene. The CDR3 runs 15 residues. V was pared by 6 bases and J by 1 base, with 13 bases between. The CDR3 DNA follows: TGTGCCAGCAGCGTAGGAGGGTTGAGCAATCAGCCCCAGCATTTT. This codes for CASSVGGLSNQPQHF. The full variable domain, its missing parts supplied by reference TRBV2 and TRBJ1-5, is EPEVTQTPSHQVTQMGQEVILRCVPISNHLYFYWYRQILGQKVEFLVSFYNNEISEKSEIFDDQFSVERPDGSNFTLKIRSTKLEDSAMYFCASSVGGLSNQPQHFGDGTRLSIL.

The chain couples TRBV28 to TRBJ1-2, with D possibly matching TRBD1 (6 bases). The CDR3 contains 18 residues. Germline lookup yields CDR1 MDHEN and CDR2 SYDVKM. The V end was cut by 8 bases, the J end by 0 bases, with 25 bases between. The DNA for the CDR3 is TGTGCCAGCTTCGGTTCGGACAGAAGAGGGGGGGCTAACTATGGCTACACCTTC. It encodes CASFGSDRRGGANYGYTF.

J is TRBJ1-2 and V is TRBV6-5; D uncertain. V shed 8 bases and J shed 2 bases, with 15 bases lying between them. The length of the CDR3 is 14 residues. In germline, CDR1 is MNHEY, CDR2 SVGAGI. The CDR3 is CASLPTVNNYGYTF. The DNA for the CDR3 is TGTGCCAGCCTCCCCACAGTCAACAACTATGGCTACACCTTC.

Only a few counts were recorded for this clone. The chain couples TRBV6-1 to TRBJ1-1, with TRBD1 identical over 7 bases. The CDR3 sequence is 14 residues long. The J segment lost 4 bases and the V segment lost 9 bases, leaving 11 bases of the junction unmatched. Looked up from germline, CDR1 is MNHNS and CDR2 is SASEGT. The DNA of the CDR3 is TGTGCCAGTTACTACAGGGGAGGTGGCACTGAAGCTTTCTTT. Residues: CASYYRGGGTEAFF.

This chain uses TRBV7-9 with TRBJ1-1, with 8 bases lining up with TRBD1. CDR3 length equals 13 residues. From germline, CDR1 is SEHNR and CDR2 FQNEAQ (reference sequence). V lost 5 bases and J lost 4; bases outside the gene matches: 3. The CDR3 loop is CASSDRGVTEAFF. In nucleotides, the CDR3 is TGTGCCAGCAGCGACAGGGGAGTCACTGAAGCTTTCTTT.

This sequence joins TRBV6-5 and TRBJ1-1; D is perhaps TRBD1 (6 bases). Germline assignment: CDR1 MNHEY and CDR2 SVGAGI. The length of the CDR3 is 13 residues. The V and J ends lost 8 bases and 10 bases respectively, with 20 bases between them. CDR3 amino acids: CASEGEGGQGAFF. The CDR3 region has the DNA TGTGCCAGCGAAGGGGAGGGGGGTCAGGGAGCTTTCTTT.

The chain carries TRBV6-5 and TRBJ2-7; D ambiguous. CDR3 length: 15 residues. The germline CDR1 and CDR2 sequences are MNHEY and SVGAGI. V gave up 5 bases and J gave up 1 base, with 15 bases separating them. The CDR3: CASSLFGVGSYEQYF. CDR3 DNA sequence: TGTGCCAGCAGTCTATTTGGGGTCGGGTCCTACGAGCAGTACTTC.

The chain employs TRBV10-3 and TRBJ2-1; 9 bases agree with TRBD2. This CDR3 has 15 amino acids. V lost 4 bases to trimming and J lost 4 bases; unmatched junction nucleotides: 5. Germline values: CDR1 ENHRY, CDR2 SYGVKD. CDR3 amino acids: CAISGDSGGYNEQFF. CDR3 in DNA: TGTGCCATCAGTGGGGATAGCGGGGGATACAATGAGCAGTTCTTC.

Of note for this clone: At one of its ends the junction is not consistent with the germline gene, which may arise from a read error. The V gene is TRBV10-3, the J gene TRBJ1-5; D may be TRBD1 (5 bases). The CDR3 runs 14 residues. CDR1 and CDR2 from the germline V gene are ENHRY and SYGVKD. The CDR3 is CTISDQGGVQPQHF. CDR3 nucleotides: TGTACCATCAGTGATCAGGGAGGTGTACAGCCCCAGCATTTT.

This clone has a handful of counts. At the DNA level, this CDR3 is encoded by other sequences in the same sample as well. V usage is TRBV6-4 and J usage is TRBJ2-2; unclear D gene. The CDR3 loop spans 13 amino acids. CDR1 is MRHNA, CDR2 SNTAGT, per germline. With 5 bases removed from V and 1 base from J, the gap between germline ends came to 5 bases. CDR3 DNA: TGTGCCAGCAGTTCGGGGAACACCGGGGAGCTGTTTTTT. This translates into CASSSGNTGELFF.

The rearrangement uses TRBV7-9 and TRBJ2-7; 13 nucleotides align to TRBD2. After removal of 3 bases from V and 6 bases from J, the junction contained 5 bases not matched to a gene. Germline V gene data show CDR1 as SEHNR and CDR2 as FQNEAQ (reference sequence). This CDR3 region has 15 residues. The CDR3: CASSFGLAGASEQYF. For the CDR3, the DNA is TGTGCCAGCAGCTTTGGACTAGCGGGAGCAAGCGAGCAGTACTTC.

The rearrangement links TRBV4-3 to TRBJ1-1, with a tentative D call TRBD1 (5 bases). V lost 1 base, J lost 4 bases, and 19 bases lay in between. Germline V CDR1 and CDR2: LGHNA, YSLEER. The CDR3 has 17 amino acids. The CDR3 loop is CASSQARTGPRGTEAFF. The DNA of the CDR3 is TGCGCCAGCAGCCAAGCCCGAACCGGGCCTAGGGGCACTGAAGCTTTCTTT.